This TCR beta chain was profiled in a study of T-cell memory formation after mild COVID-19. Whole-study context: The two donors had largely donor-specific TCR clusters. Study observations and caveats: Certain responding clones were present in pre-infection memory, suggesting participation of cross-reactive memory. Clones shrinking between day 15 and 85 showed a balanced CD4/CD8 split, and those that grew later tilted toward CD4+.

Of note for this clonotype: Its matching antigen is unknown.

The germline V and J ends were trimmed by 0 bases and 2 bases, with 9 bases remaining between them. Per the germline V gene, CDR1 is SGDLS and CDR2 is YYNGEE. The CDR3 runs to 16 residues. Constant-segment-primed 5'RACE gave TCR alpha and TCR beta cDNA libraries with sample barcodes and UMIs. TCRdb re-called the 5' RACE reads through MiXCR, storing one row per CDR3 protein. The sample has approximately 400,000 distinct CDR3 sequences, around 17% seen once; the top ten hold roughly 21%. Sequenced input: PBMCs or a T cell subset sorted from them (not recorded which). This TCR was sampled from a man between 18 and 35 years old who had mild COVID-19 (a few samples of this study predate the infection). Cell type and time point are not known. The gene calls are TRBV9 and TRBJ2-6; D is unresolved. In DNA form, the CDR3 reads TGTGCCAGCAGCGTAGGTTTAGGTACTGGGGCCAACGTCCTGACTTTC. Translating it yields CASSVGLGTGANVLTF.